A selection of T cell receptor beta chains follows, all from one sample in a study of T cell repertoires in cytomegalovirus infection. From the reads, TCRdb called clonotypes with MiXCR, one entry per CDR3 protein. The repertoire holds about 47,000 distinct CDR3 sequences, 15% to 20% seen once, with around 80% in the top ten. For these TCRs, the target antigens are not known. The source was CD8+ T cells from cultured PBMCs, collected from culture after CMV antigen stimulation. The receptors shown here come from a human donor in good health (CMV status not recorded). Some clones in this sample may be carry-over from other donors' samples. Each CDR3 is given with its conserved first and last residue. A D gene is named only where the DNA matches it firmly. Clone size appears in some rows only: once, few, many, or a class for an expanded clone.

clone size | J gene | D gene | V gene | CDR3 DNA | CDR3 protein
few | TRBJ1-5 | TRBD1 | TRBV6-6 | TGTGCCAGCCTACACAGGGGGGCCAATCAGCCCCAGCATTTT | CASLHRGANQPQHF
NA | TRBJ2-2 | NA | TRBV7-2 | TGTGCCATCATCCCGAGTTGGGTTTCCGGGGAGCTGTTTTTT | CAIIPSWVSGELFF
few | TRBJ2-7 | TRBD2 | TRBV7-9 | TGTGCCAGCAGCACTTCTTGGGGAGGGGCCCACTCCTACGAGCAGTACTTC | CASSTSWGGAHSYEQYF
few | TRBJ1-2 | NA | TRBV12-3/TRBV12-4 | TGTGCCAGCAGTACCCTTGATAATCGGGCCCGAAACTATGGCTACACCTTC | CASSTLDNRARNYGYTF
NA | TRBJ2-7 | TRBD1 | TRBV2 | TGTGCCAGCAGTGACCTATGGGGACAGGGGGGCTACGAGCAGTACTTC | CASSDLWGQGGYEQYF
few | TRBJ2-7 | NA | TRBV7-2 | TGTGCCAGCAGCCTACTGGACTACGAGCAGTACTTC | CASSLLDYEQYF
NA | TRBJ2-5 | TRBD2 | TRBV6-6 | TGTGCCAGCAGTGACGGGGGGGGCACGGAGACCCAGTACTTC | CASSDGGGTETQYF
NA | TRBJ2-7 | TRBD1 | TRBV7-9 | TGTGCCAGCAGCCCCTACCGGACAGGGGTCTACGAGCAGTACTTC | CASSPYRTGVYEQYF
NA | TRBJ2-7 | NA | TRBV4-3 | TGCGCCAGCAGCCAAGGAAGGGCCTACGAGCAGTACTTC | CASSQGRAYEQYF
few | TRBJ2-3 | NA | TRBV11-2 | TGTGCCAGCAGCTTGGATATTACAGATACGCAGTATTTT | CASSLDITDTQYF
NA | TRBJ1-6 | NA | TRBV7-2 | TGTGCCAGCAGCTTAACTAGTGGAAGAGGGCGAATCTCAGGCGAGGATTCACCCCTCCACTTT | CASSLTSGRGRISGEDSPLHF
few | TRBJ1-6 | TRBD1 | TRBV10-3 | TGTGCCATCACCCCGGGACAGGGAGATTCACCCCTCCACTTT | CAITPGQGDSPLHF
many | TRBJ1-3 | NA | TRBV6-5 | TGTGCCAGCAGCCAAGGACAGTTCCTCTCTGGAAACACCATATATTTT | CASSQGQFLSGNTIYF
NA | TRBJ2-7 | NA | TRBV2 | TGTGCCTGCATAATGCTTGGTTCTTACGAGCAGTACTTC | CACIMLGSYEQYF
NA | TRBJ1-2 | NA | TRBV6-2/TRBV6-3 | TGTGCCAGCAGTACGCCCGAGGGCAGATTC | CASSTPEGRF
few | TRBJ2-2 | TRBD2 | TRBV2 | TGTGCCAGCAGTGGCCCTACTAGCGGGGGCCTCCGCGGGGAGCTGTTTTTT | CASSGPTSGGLRGELFF
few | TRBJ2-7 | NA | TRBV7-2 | TGTGCCAGCAGCTTAGTCGGGCAGGGTAAGCGCGAGCAGTACTTC | CASSLVGQGKREQYF
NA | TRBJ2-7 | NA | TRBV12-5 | TGTGCTAGTGGCTCGGGGCCGCCCTACGAGCAGTACTTC | CASGSGPPYEQYF
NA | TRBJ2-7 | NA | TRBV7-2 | TGTGCCAGCAGCCCGGGTTGGGTCTATGAGCAGTACTTC | CASSPGWVYEQYF
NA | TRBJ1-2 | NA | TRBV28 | TGTGCCAGCACCCTTGAGAGAAGAACTGATAACTATGGCTACACCTTC | CASTLERRTDNYGYTF
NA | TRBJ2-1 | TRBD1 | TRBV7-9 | TGTGCCAGCAGTTACGAGGTGGGGACAGATCAGTTCTTC | CASSYEVGTDQFF
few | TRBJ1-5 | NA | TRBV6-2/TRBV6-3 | TGTGCCAGCAGTTATGGGGTTGCTCAGCCCCAGCATTTT | CASSYGVAQPQHF
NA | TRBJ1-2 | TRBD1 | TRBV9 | TGTGCCAGCAGCGTAGCCGGGCCAGGGGGCTACTATGGCTACACCTTC | CASSVAGPGGYYGYTF
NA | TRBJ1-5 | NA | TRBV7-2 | TGTGCCAGCAGCTTAGTGACAGATAGCAATCAGCCCCAGCATTTT | CASSLVTDSNQPQHF
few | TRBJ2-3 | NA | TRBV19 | TGTGCCAGTAGTATCACCACCCCAGGACGGCGGGGGCCCACAGATACGCAGTATTTT | CASSITTPGRRGPTDTQYF
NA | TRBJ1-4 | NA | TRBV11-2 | TGTGCCAGCAGCTTAAGGGCAGAGGGTCTGTTTTTT | CASSLRAEGLFF
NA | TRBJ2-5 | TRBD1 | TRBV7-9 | TGTGCCAGCAGCTTGACAGGGGGAGAGACCCAGTACTTC | CASSLTGGETQYF
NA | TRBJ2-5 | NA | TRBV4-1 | TGCGCCAGCAGCCAACCCCAGGGATCCCAAGAGACCCAGTACTTC | CASSQPQGSQETQYF
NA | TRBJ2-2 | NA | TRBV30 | TGTGCCTGGAGAAGTACCGGGGAGCTGTTTTTT | CAWRSTGELFF
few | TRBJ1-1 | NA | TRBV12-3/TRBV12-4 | TGTGCCAGCAGGCGGCCCGAGGGTGTCGTTGGCCCTGAAGCTTTCTTT | CASRRPEGVVGPEAFF
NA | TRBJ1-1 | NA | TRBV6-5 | TGTGCCAGCACTCTACTCAGGGAGGACACTGAAGCTTTCTTT | CASTLLREDTEAFF
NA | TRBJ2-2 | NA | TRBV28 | TGTGCCAGCTCCTCCTTGGTGGCCGGGGAGCTGTTTTTT | CASSSLVAGELFF
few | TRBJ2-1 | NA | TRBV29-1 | TGCAGCGGGGGCAGGGAGACTGAGCAGTTCTTC | CSGGRETEQFF
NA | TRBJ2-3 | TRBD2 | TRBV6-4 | TGTGCCAGCAGTGAAGGTAGCGGGGGGGCCGGAGATACGCAGTATTTT | CASSEGSGGAGDTQYF
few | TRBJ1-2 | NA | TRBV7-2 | TGTGCCAGCAGCCCTTTGGGTGTCTACACCTTC | CASSPLGVYTF
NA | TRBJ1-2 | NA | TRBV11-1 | TGTGCCAGCAGCCTCGGCCGGACAGACGACTATGGCTACACCTTC | CASSLGRTDDYGYTF
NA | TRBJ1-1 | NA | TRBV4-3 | TGCGCCAGCAGCCTCCTGGGCAGGGAGGAGGACACTGAAGCTTTCTTT | CASSLLGREEDTEAFF
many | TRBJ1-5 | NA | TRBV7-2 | TGTGCCAGCAGCTTATTGGGCAGACAGAAAAATCAGCCCCAGCATTTT | CASSLLGRQKNQPQHF
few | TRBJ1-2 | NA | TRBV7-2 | TGTGCCAGCAGCACCCGGACGGGTACTAACTATGGCTACACCTTC | CASSTRTGTNYGYTF
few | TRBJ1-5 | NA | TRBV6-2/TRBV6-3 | TGTGCCAGCAGTTACTCGTGGACCGAGCCCCAGCATTTT | CASSYSWTEPQHF
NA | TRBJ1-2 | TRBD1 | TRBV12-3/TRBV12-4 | TGTGCCAGCAGTTTAAGGGCGGGGGACAGGGGATGGGCTAACTATGGCTACACCTTC | CASSLRAGDRGWANYGYTF
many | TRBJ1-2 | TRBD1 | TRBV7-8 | TGTGCCAGCAGCTTAGGGGACAGGGGATACTATGGCTACACCTTC | CASSLGDRGYYGYTF
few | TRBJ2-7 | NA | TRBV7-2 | TGTGCCAGCAGCTTAGTTCCAGGGGCGGATGAGCAGTACTTC | CASSLVPGADEQYF
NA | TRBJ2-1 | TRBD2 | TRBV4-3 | TGCGCCAGCAGCCAAGACCGCGGGGGCTCCTACAATGAGCAGTTCTTC | CASSQDRGGSYNEQFF
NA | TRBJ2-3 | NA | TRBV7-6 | TGTGCCAGCAGCGGACCCCCGGTTTGGTCGGCGCAGTATTTT | CASSGPPVWSAQYF
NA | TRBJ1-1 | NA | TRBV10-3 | TGTGCCATCAGCGAGACCACCTCAATGAACACTGAAGCTTTCTTT | CAISETTSMNTEAFF
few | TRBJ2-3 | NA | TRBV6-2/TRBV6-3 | TGTGCCAGCAGCCAGTTGACAGGCACAGATACGCAGTATTTT | CASSQLTGTDTQYF
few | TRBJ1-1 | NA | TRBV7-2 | TGTGCCAGCAGTTTCCCCGTGACTGAAGCTTTCTTT | CASSFPVTEAFF